This is a list of T cell receptor beta chains from one sample in a study of blood T cell repertoires in COVID-19. Some clones are missing from TCRdb's copy, which holds only in-frame ones; the method was immunoSEQ multiplex PCR. In the table there are more than 200,000 clones, approximately 90% of which are singletons. Specimen: peripheral blood. These receptors all come from a man in his 70s with acute or convalescent COVID-19. The CDR3 runs from the conserved cysteine through the conserved F or W. The D gene is left open where the match is weak. The size of a clone is reported for some rows only, either as once, few or many, or as a class for expanded clones.

j_call: TRBJ2-2
d_call: TRBD2
clone_size: once
v_call: TRBV5-1
cdr3_nt: TGCGCCAGCAGCTCGTCGGGACTAGCGAAGCCGGTCGGGGAGCTGTTTTTT
cdr3_aa: CASSSSGLAKPVGELFF

j_call: TRBJ1-5
d_call: TRBD1
clone_size: NA
v_call: TRBV27
cdr3_nt: TGTGCCAGCACGCCCGAATACAGGGGGGAATGGCCCCAGCATTTT
cdr3_aa: CASTPEYRGEWPQHF

j_call: TRBJ2-7
d_call: NA
clone_size: NA
v_call: TRBV6-5
cdr3_nt: TGTGCCAGCAGAAATACCTACGAGCAGTACTTC
cdr3_aa: CASRNTYEQYF

j_call: TRBJ2-1
d_call: NA
clone_size: NA
v_call: TRBV19
cdr3_nt: TGTGCCAGTAGTATAGCGGCAGGGTTATCGGACAATGAGCAGTTCTTC
cdr3_aa: CASSIAAGLSDNEQFF

j_call: TRBJ1-6
d_call: NA
clone_size: NA
v_call: TRBV6-1
cdr3_nt: TGTGCCAGCAGTGAAGTACTTCAAGGGAGCTCCTATAATTCACCCCTCCACTTT
cdr3_aa: CASSEVLQGSSYNSPLHF

j_call: TRBJ2-7
d_call: NA
clone_size: once
v_call: TRBV3-1/TRBV3-2
cdr3_nt: TGTGCCAGCAGCCCTGACCCGGCGGGTAGCTACGAGCAGTACTTC
cdr3_aa: CASSPDPAGSYEQYF

j_call: TRBJ1-6
d_call: NA
clone_size: NA
v_call: TRBV3-1/TRBV3-2
cdr3_nt: TGTGCCAGCAGTCATACAGGGAGCTCCTATAATTCACCCCTCCACTTT
cdr3_aa: CASSHTGSSYNSPLHF

j_call: TRBJ2-5
d_call: TRBD2
clone_size: NA
v_call: TRBV4-1
cdr3_nt: TGCGCCAGCAGCCAAGGTCCGGGAGGGCCGTTTGAGACCCAGTACTTC
cdr3_aa: CASSQGPGGPFETQYF

j_call: TRBJ1-3
d_call: NA
clone_size: NA
v_call: TRBV4-3
cdr3_nt: TGCGCCAGCAGCCAAGTTCTCTCCGGAAACACCATATATTTT
cdr3_aa: CASSQVLSGNTIYF

j_call: TRBJ1-1
d_call: NA
clone_size: NA
v_call: TRBV5-4
cdr3_nt: TGTGCCAGCACCTATTGGGGGGGTGGCACTGAAGCTTTCTTT
cdr3_aa: CASTYWGGGTEAFF

j_call: TRBJ2-7
d_call: NA
clone_size: NA
v_call: TRBV19
cdr3_nt: TGTGCCAGTAGTACCCAGGGTGGGAAGCAGTACTTC
cdr3_aa: CASSTQGGKQYF

j_call: TRBJ1-2
d_call: TRBD1
clone_size: NA
v_call: TRBV29-1
cdr3_nt: TGCAGCGTTGCAGGGGGGTCTGGTGGCTACACCTTC
cdr3_aa: CSVAGGSGGYTF

j_call: TRBJ1-3
d_call: NA
clone_size: NA
v_call: TRBV10-3
cdr3_nt: TGTGCCATCAGTGAGTCCAGGGGAAACACCATATATTTT
cdr3_aa: CAISESRGNTIYF

j_call: TRBJ2-1
d_call: TRBD2
clone_size: NA
v_call: TRBV20-1
cdr3_nt: TGCAGTGCTAGTATAGCGGGAGGACCCGGACCTTACAATGAGCAGTTCTTC
cdr3_aa: CSASIAGGPGPYNEQFF

j_call: TRBJ2-3
d_call: NA
clone_size: NA
v_call: TRBV19
cdr3_nt: TGTGCCAGTAGTATAGATCGGGCCAGGGGCCCAGATACGCAGTATTTT
cdr3_aa: CASSIDRARGPDTQYF

j_call: TRBJ2-1
d_call: TRBD2
clone_size: NA
v_call: TRBV10-3
cdr3_nt: TGTGCCATCAGTGTCGCGGGAGCTGGTTACAATGAGCAGTTCTTC
cdr3_aa: CAISVAGAGYNEQFF

j_call: TRBJ2-7
d_call: NA
clone_size: NA
v_call: TRBV7-5
cdr3_nt: TGTGTCAGAAGCGCTACCCGGGACAGCTCCTACGAGCAGTACTTC
cdr3_aa: CVRSATRDSSYEQYF

j_call: TRBJ1-2
d_call: TRBD1
clone_size: NA
v_call: TRBV7-2
cdr3_nt: TGTGCCAGCAGCTCCGGACAGGGGCTCGGCTACACCTTC
cdr3_aa: CASSSGQGLGYTF

j_call: TRBJ1-5
d_call: NA
clone_size: once
v_call: TRBV7-8
cdr3_nt: TGTGCCAGCAGCCCCTTCCGACAGCGTAGCAATCAGCCCCAGCATTTT
cdr3_aa: CASSPFRQRSNQPQHF

j_call: TRBJ2-4
d_call: TRBD2
clone_size: few
v_call: TRBV3-1/TRBV3-2
cdr3_nt: TGTGCCAGCAGCCAAGACCTCCTTAGCGGGAGCCCGTACTTC
cdr3_aa: CASSQDLLSGSPYF

j_call: TRBJ2-1
d_call: TRBD2
clone_size: NA
v_call: TRBV7-9
cdr3_nt: TGTGCCAGCAGCTTTTCTGGACTAGCGGATAATGAGCAGTTCTTC
cdr3_aa: CASSFSGLADNEQFF

j_call: TRBJ2-5
d_call: TRBD1
clone_size: NA
v_call: TRBV18
cdr3_nt: TGTGCCAGCTCTCCGGGACAGGTTGAGACCCAGTACTTC
cdr3_aa: CASSPGQVETQYF

j_call: TRBJ2-7
d_call: NA
clone_size: few
v_call: TRBV20-1
cdr3_nt: TGCAGTGCTAGTTCTTGGAGCGAGCAGTACTTC
cdr3_aa: CSASSWSEQYF

j_call: TRBJ2-2
d_call: NA
clone_size: many
v_call: TRBV29-1
cdr3_nt: TGCAGCGCCCACAGCTCCTCGAACACCGGGGAGCTGTTTTTT
cdr3_aa: CSAHSSSNTGELFF

j_call: TRBJ1-1
d_call: TRBD1
clone_size: NA
v_call: TRBV27
cdr3_nt: TGTGCCAGCAGCTGGACAGGGGACACTGAAGCTTTCTTT
cdr3_aa: CASSWTGDTEAFF

j_call: TRBJ1-1
d_call: NA
clone_size: NA
v_call: TRBV18
cdr3_nt: TGTGCCAGCTCACCTAGTAGTACCCAGGCACTGGAAGCTTTCTTT
cdr3_aa: CASSPSSTQALEAFF

j_call: TRBJ1-1
d_call: TRBD1
clone_size: NA
v_call: TRBV10-2
cdr3_nt: TGCGCCAGCAGTGAACAGGGGGCGCGAGCTTTCTTT
cdr3_aa: CASSEQGARAFF

j_call: TRBJ2-1
d_call: NA
clone_size: NA
v_call: TRBV11-1
cdr3_nt: TGTGCCAGCAGCTTTTCAGGCCGCAATGAGCAGTTCTTC
cdr3_aa: CASSFSGRNEQFF

j_call: TRBJ2-1
d_call: TRBD2
clone_size: NA
v_call: TRBV3-1/TRBV3-2
cdr3_nt: TGTGCCAGCAGCCAAGGAGCGCTAGCGGTATACAATGAGCAGTTCTTC
cdr3_aa: CASSQGALAVYNEQFF

j_call: TRBJ2-7
d_call: NA
clone_size: NA
v_call: TRBV19
cdr3_nt: TGTGCCAGTAGAGATAGATACGAGCAGTACTTC
cdr3_aa: CASRDRYEQYF

j_call: TRBJ1-2
d_call: NA
clone_size: few
v_call: TRBV5-1
cdr3_nt: TGCGCCAGCAGGGAGAACTATGGCTACACCTTC
cdr3_aa: CASRENYGYTF

j_call: TRBJ2-2
d_call: TRBD1
clone_size: NA
v_call: TRBV19
cdr3_nt: TGTGCCAGTAAGATGGGACAGACAAAAACCGGGGAGCTGTTTTTT
cdr3_aa: CASKMGQTKTGELFF

j_call: TRBJ2-2
d_call: NA
clone_size: few
v_call: TRBV5-4
cdr3_nt: TGTGCCAGCAGCTTGGCCCTACCCGGGGAGCTGTTTTTT
cdr3_aa: CASSLALPGELFF

j_call: TRBJ1-6
d_call: TRBD1
clone_size: NA
v_call: TRBV6-5
cdr3_nt: TGTGCCAGCAGGGATGGACAGGCGGACAATTCACCCCTCCACTTT
cdr3_aa: CASRDGQADNSPLHF

j_call: TRBJ2-1
d_call: NA
clone_size: NA
v_call: TRBV20-1
cdr3_nt: TGCAGTGCTAGTGCCCCCGGCTACAATGAGCAGTTCTTC
cdr3_aa: CSASAPGYNEQFF

j_call: TRBJ2-1
d_call: TRBD2
clone_size: NA
v_call: TRBV3-1/TRBV3-2
cdr3_nt: TGTGCCAGCAGCCAAGGGGTGGCTAGCGGGAGCAATGAGCAGTTCTTC
cdr3_aa: CASSQGVASGSNEQFF

j_call: TRBJ2-2
d_call: TRBD1
clone_size: NA
v_call: TRBV7-2
cdr3_nt: TGTGCCAGCAGCTTGCCCGGGACAGGAGGGTCGCGGACCGGGGAGCTGTTTTTT
cdr3_aa: CASSLPGTGGSRTGELFF

j_call: TRBJ2-5
d_call: TRBD2
clone_size: NA
v_call: TRBV5-6
cdr3_nt: TGTGCCAGCAGCTTGCAAGCGGGAGGGGGGGAGACCCAGTACTTC
cdr3_aa: CASSLQAGGGETQYF

j_call: TRBJ1-1
d_call: NA
clone_size: few
v_call: TRBV15
cdr3_nt: TGTGCCACCAGCAGACAAGGGTGGGACACGGAAGCTTTCTTT
cdr3_aa: CATSRQGWDTEAFF

j_call: TRBJ1-3
d_call: NA
clone_size: many
v_call: TRBV2
cdr3_nt: TGTGCCAGCAGTACAGGGAACTCTGGAAACACCATATATTTT
cdr3_aa: CASSTGNSGNTIYF

j_call: TRBJ1-2
d_call: TRBD1
clone_size: NA
v_call: TRBV2
cdr3_nt: TGTGCCAGTAGACAGGGGGCAGATGGCTACACCTTC
cdr3_aa: CASRQGADGYTF

j_call: TRBJ2-1
d_call: TRBD2
clone_size: NA
v_call: TRBV5-1
cdr3_nt: TGCGCCAGCAGCTTTCGACTAGCGGGGACAAACAATGAGCAGTTCTTC
cdr3_aa: CASSFRLAGTNNEQFF

j_call: TRBJ2-4
d_call: TRBD2
clone_size: NA
v_call: TRBV5-4
cdr3_nt: TGTGCCAGCAGCTTGGTAGCGGGAGCGGTCAAAAACATTCAGTACTTC
cdr3_aa: CASSLVAGAVKNIQYF

j_call: TRBJ1-2
d_call: NA
clone_size: NA
v_call: TRBV7-8
cdr3_nt: TGTGCCAGCAGCCCTCAGGGGCTTCTTTATGGCTACACCTTC
cdr3_aa: CASSPQGLLYGYTF

j_call: TRBJ2-5
d_call: NA
clone_size: NA
v_call: TRBV10-3
cdr3_nt: TGTGCCATCAGTGGAGGGATGGGCGGGGAGACCCAGTACTTC
cdr3_aa: CAISGGMGGETQYF

j_call: TRBJ2-1
d_call: NA
clone_size: NA
v_call: TRBV11-3
cdr3_nt: TGTGCCAGCAGCTTACCTGGACTCAATGAGCAGTTCTTC
cdr3_aa: CASSLPGLNEQFF

j_call: TRBJ2-7
d_call: NA
clone_size: NA
v_call: TRBV3-1/TRBV3-2
cdr3_nt: TGTGCCAGCAGCCAATACTTGAGTTGGGCGACCTACGAGCAGTACTTC
cdr3_aa: CASSQYLSWATYEQYF

j_call: TRBJ2-1
d_call: NA
clone_size: NA
v_call: TRBV7-3
cdr3_nt: TGTGCCAGCAGCCCTCCGGACAGAATACGGGAGCAGTTCTTC
cdr3_aa: CASSPPDRIREQFF

j_call: TRBJ2-3
d_call: NA
clone_size: NA
v_call: TRBV5-1
cdr3_nt: TGCGCCAGCAGCTTGCCCCATGGGGGGACTACAGATACGCAGTATTTT
cdr3_aa: CASSLPHGGTTDTQYF

j_call: TRBJ1-5
d_call: NA
clone_size: NA
v_call: TRBV7-9
cdr3_nt: TGTGCCAGCAGCTCCGGGAAAGGCAATCAGCCCCAGCATTTT
cdr3_aa: CASSSGKGNQPQHF

j_call: TRBJ2-7
d_call: TRBD2
clone_size: NA
v_call: TRBV9
cdr3_nt: TGTGCCAGCAGCGTAGGAGTAGCGGGAGGAGGCGAGCAGTACTTC
cdr3_aa: CASSVGVAGGGEQYF

j_call: TRBJ2-1
d_call: NA
clone_size: NA
v_call: TRBV2
cdr3_nt: TGTGCCAGCAGTGATTTAAGCGGTTCCTACAATGAGCAGTTCTTC
cdr3_aa: CASSDLSGSYNEQFF